The T cell receptor beta chain under discussion was sequenced for a study of blood T cell repertoires in COVID-19. Profiled with immunoSEQ multiplex PCR; TCRdb holds only in-frame clones, not every one. The sample has some 220,000 clones; around 89% are singletons. The CDR3 has 13 amino acids. Germline-derived CDR1 and CDR2 are SEHNR and FQNEAQ (reference sequence). The ends were cut back, 7 bases at V and 8 bases at J, with 14 bases in the middle. This sequence originates from a woman between 18 and 30 years old in a cohort exposed to, infected with or recovered from COVID-19 (not recorded which). The V gene is TRBV7-9, the J gene TRBJ1-4, with D possibly matching TRBD1 (5 bases). The sample was PBMCs or T cells enriched from blood (not recorded which). The CDR3: CASTIDSREKLFF. The DNA of the CDR3 is TGTGCCAGCACCATTGACAGCAGAGAAAAACTGTTTTTT.